Listed here are 20 T cell receptor beta chains from one sample, sequenced in a study of T-cell memory formation after mild COVID-19. From the 5' RACE reads, TCRdb called clonotypes with MiXCR, one entry per CDR3 protein. The table has nearly 250,000 distinct CDR3 sequences, 15% seen once; the top ten hold around 2%. Sequenced: PBMCs or a T cell subset sorted from them (not recorded which). The receptor source for this set is an adult woman who had mild COVID-19 (a few samples of this study predate the infection). Cell type and time point are not known.

This clonotype was counted a few times. The chain has TRBV9 and TRBJ2-3; possible D gene TRBD1, 7 bases. CDR1 and CDR2 (germline): SGDLS, YYNGEE. The CDR3 length is 15 residues. V gave up 3 bases and J gave up 1 base, with 12 bases separating them. CDR3 in amino acids: CASSAQGGRTDTQYF. The CDR3 coding sequence is TGTGCCAGCAGCGCCCAGGGGGGCCGCACAGATACGCAGTATTTT.

V and J are TRBV12-3 or TRBV12-4 and TRBJ1-1; D is unresolved. The CDR3 is 14 residues long. Trimming left V 2 bases short and J 5 bases short, with 12 bases between. The CDR3 sequence: CASSLYAISTEAFF. CDR3 sequence (DNA): TGTGCCAGCAGTTTATATGCGATTTCGACTGAAGCTTTCTTT.

The rearrangement uses TRBV6-5 and TRBJ1-6; TRBD1 is a possible D gene (6 bases). The CDR3 contains 17 residues. Trimming cost V 5 bases and J 0 bases, with 14 bases left between them. Germline V gene lookup returns CDR1 MNHEY and CDR2 SVGAGI. CDR3 in amino acids: CASSRTGASSYNSPLHF. In DNA, the CDR3 is TGTGCCAGCAGTCGAACGGGGGCGAGCTCCTATAATTCACCCCTCCACTTT.

This clonotype was observed at least ten times. The CDR3 reads CASSLGGTGANVLTF. The CDR3 coding sequence is TGTGCCAGCAGCTTAGGGGGAACCGGGGCCAACGTCCTGACTTTC. This sequence joins TRBV7-2 and TRBJ2-6; D unresolved. The V gene's germline CDR1 is SGHTA and CDR2 FQGNSA. The CDR3 extends over 15 amino acids. Deletions cut 1 base from V and 4 bases from J, with 8 bases between.

The J gene is TRBJ1-1, the V gene TRBV12-3 or TRBV12-4, with D maybe TRBD1 (5 bases). CDR3 length: 13 amino acids. Deletions cut 3 bases from V and 5 bases from J, with 10 bases between. CDR3 region: CASSLSRGTEAFF. CDR3 nucleotides: TGTGCCAGCAGTTTGTCGAGGGGAACTGAAGCTTTCTTT.

The chain combines TRBV12-5 with TRBJ1-5; 10 bases are a match to TRBD1. CDR1 is LGHNT, CDR2 FRNRAP, per germline. V was pared by 1 base and J by 1 base, with 1 base of the junction left unmatched. CDR3 length: 16 amino acids. CDR3 bases: TGTGCTAGTGGTTTGGAGACAGGGGGCAGCAATCAGCCCCAGCATTTT. This translates into CASGLETGGSNQPQHF.

The chain carries TRBV20-1 and TRBJ1-1; D ambiguous. CDR3 size: 12 residues. Germline assignment: CDR1 DFQATT and CDR2 SNEGSKA (reference sequence). V dropped 2 bases and J dropped 4 bases, with 8 bases sitting between them. CDR3 bases: TGCAGTGCTAGATCATCGCCCACTGAAGCTTTCTTT. This gives the protein CSARSSPTEAFF.

The chain joins TRBV20-1 to TRBJ1-1; D is uncertain. Germline CDR1 is DFQATT and CDR2 is SNEGSKA (reference sequence). This CDR3 has 15 residues. Trimming took off 6 bases at V and 1 base at J, with 18 bases between the two ends. For the CDR3, the DNA is TGCAGTGCCAGACCCTCCCCCGGCGGGAACACTGAAGCTTTCTTT. Its protein product is CSARPSPGGNTEAFF.

This clonotype occurred a few times. The chain uses TRBV12-3 or TRBV12-4 and TRBJ2-7; D is possibly TRBD2 (5 bases). The CDR3 sequence is 17 residues long. The V and J ends lost 6 bases and 1 base respectively, with 22 bases between them. CDR3 in amino acids: CASRLVSARAGSYEQYF. The CDR3 coding sequence is TGTGCCAGCAGGTTGGTTAGCGCCCGAGCTGGATCCTACGAGCAGTACTTC.

The J gene is TRBJ2-1, the V gene TRBV5-1; TRBD1 is a possible D gene (5 bases). Germline CDR1 SGHRS, CDR2 YFSETQ. Between the trimmed V and J ends, which lost 0 bases and 7 bases, there was a span of 11 bases. The CDR3 totals 14 residues. For the CDR3, the DNA is TGCGCCAGCAGCTTGGGGTCAGGGAAGAATGAGCAGTTCTTC. It specifies CASSLGSGKNEQFF.

The chain uses TRBV7-9 and TRBJ1-5; D call uncertain. Trimming stripped 5 bases from V and 9 bases from J, with 14 bases between. Per germline, CDR1 SEHNR and CDR2 FQNEAQ (reference sequence). This CDR3 is built from 13 residues. The CDR3 DNA reads as TGTGCCAGCAGCCTTACCGGGGTGAGGCCCCAGCATTTT. It translates to CASSLTGVRPQHF.

This chain links TRBV10-3 with TRBJ2-5; TRBD2 aligns across 10 bases. The ends lost 3 bases at V and 3 bases at J; junction bases unmatched: 4. The CDR3 has 15 amino acids. The germline CDR1 and CDR2 sequences are ENHRY and SYGVKD. CDR3 bases: TGTGCCATCAGTGACCTAGGACTAGCGGAAGAGACCCAGTACTTC. Its translation is CAISDLGLAEETQYF.

This clonotype was detected ten times or more. J is TRBJ2-7 and V is TRBV20-1; 11 nucleotides line up with TRBD2. V shed 1 base, J shed 3 bases, and the junction held 5 bases outside the gene matches. Per germline, CDR1 DFQATT and CDR2 SNEGSKA (reference sequence). There are 15 residues in the CDR3. CDR3 loop: CSARAGLADYYEQYF. For the CDR3, the DNA is TGCAGTGCTAGAGCGGGACTAGCGGACTACTACGAGCAGTACTTC.

This clonotype has just a few counts. This chain links TRBV5-6 with TRBJ2-3, with a weak D call TRBD2 (5 bases). Germline V gene sequence: CDR1 SGHDT, CDR2 YYEEEE. The ends were cut back, 0 bases at V and 8 bases at J, with 10 bases in the middle. The CDR3 consists of 13 residues. The CDR3 protein is CASSLAVEVTQYF. The DNA for the CDR3 is TGTGCCAGCAGCTTGGCAGTGGAGGTTACGCAGTATTTT. Filled out from reference TRBV5-6 and TRBJ2-3, the complete variable domain reads DAGVTQSPTHLIKTRGQQVTLRCSPKSGHDTVSWYQQALGQGPQFIFQYYEEEERQRGNFPDRFSGHQFPNYSSELNVNALLLGDSALYLCASSLAVEVTQYFGPGTRLTVL.

The chain carries TRBV12-3 or TRBV12-4 and TRBJ2-7; D is unresolved. CDR3 length equals 12 residues. With 6 bases removed from V and 5 bases from J, the gap between germline ends came to 11 bases. CDR3 DNA sequence: TGTGCCAGCAGCAAAGACTGGAACGAGCAGTACTTC. It codes for CASSKDWNEQYF.

This clonotype has a handful of counts. CDR3 DNA sequence: TGCAGTGCTAGAGTAGGGAGGGGCGCAGCGGTGTATCAGCCCCAGCATTTT. It yields the protein CSARVGRGAAVYQPQHF. The genes are TRBV20-1 and TRBJ1-5; D might be TRBD1 (5 bases). Germline CDR1 DFQATT, CDR2 SNEGSKA (reference sequence). CDR3 length equals 17 residues. With 1 base removed from V and 5 bases from J, the gap between germline ends came to 21 bases.

The chain links TRBV10-3 to TRBJ1-6, with TRBD1 matching 9 bases. The CDR3 has 15 amino acids. Per germline, CDR1 ENHRY and CDR2 SYGVKD. The V segment lost 6 bases and the J segment 9 bases; nucleotides outside the gene matches: 9. Here the CDR3 reads CAISGDRGGISPLHF. The CDR3 DNA reads as TGTGCCATCAGCGGAGACAGGGGGGGGATTTCACCCCTCCACTTT.

The V gene is TRBV18, the J gene TRBJ1-1; D is unclear. This CDR3 has 14 amino acids. The germline V gene has CDR1 KGHSH and CDR2 LQKENI. V lost 3 bases and J 2 bases, leaving 10 bases between the germline ends. In DNA form, the CDR3 reads TGTGCCAGCTCACCTACCATATCTAACACTGAAGCTTTCTTT. It codes for CASSPTISNTEAFF. Full variable domain (outside the CDR3, taken from reference TRBV18 and TRBJ1-1): NAGVMQNPRHLVRRRGQEARLRCSPMKGHSHVYWYRQLPEEGLKFMVYLQKENIIDESGMPKERFSAEFPKEGPSILRIQQVVRGDSAAYFCASSPTISNTEAFFGQGTRLTVV.

The chain uses TRBV6-1 and TRBJ2-7, with unresolved D. V lost 2 bases and J 4 bases, leaving 6 bases between the germline ends. The CDR3 length is 12 residues. CDR1 is MNHNS and CDR2 is SASEGT in the germline V gene. The CDR3 spells CASSETGYEQYF. The DNA of the CDR3 is TGTGCCAGCAGTGAAACGGGTTACGAGCAGTACTTC.

This clonotype was seen more than once but under ten times. The chain combines TRBV6-6 with TRBJ2-3; TRBD2 matches 9 bases. From germline, CDR1 is MNHNY and CDR2 SVGAGI (reference sequence). The CDR3 totals 15 residues. Unmatched junction bases numbered 9, after V lost 10 bases and J lost 1 base. The CDR3 loop is CATLKSSGGTDTQYF. The DNA of the CDR3 is TGTGCCACTCTGAAATCTAGCGGGGGCACAGATACGCAGTATTTT.